This is a list of T cell receptor beta chains from one sample in a study of blood T cell repertoires in COVID-19. The method was immunoSEQ multiplex PCR; TCRdb's version includes in-frame clones alone and lacks a portion of them. In the table there are about 97,000 clones, about 87% of which are singletons. Sequenced input: peripheral blood. The receptors were gathered from a human donor in a cohort sampled during active COVID-19. CDR3s include the opening cysteine and the closing phenylalanine or tryptophan.

J gene	V gene	CDR3 protein
TRBJ1-1	TRBV6-2/TRBV6-3	CASSYGPGQEQNTEAFF
TRBJ1-2	TRBV10-3	CAISELQTGWGYTF
TRBJ2-5	TRBV10-3	CAISGTEETQYF
TRBJ2-3	TRBV21-1	CASSKEGGGTDTQYF
TRBJ2-1	TRBV28	CASSLFGSSGSNEQFF
TRBJ2-1	TRBV7-9	CASSFSGANNEQFF
TRBJ1-1	TRBV3-1/TRBV3-2	CASSQVLKGTEAFF
TRBJ1-5	TRBV7-9	CASSIGTGGQPQHF
TRBJ2-7	TRBV7-9	CASSVRTGGSYEQYF
TRBJ2-7	TRBV29-1	CSVRGRASYEQYF
TRBJ1-4	TRBV11-2	CASSYISGATNEKLFF
TRBJ1-1	TRBV19	CASSTGWANTEAFF
TRBJ2-6	TRBV28	CASSLLQGINGANVLTF
TRBJ2-3	TRBV5-4	CASSLAGAGGPDTQYF
TRBJ2-5	TRBV7-6	CASSPRLAGRSQETQYF
TRBJ2-1	TRBV15	CATSWPSSGDNEQFF
TRBJ1-6	TRBV6-6	CASSEGAYNSPLHF
TRBJ1-1	TRBV4-3	CASSQGPGSVDTEAFF
TRBJ2-5	TRBV29-1	CSVELPGARETQYF
TRBJ1-2	TRBV13	CASSFTQGSNYGYTF
TRBJ2-1	TRBV7-2	CASSLGFGDSEAQFF
TRBJ1-6	TRBV5-4	CASSLYQENSPLHF
TRBJ1-5	TRBV7-8	CASSSQGSNQPQHF
TRBJ2-1	TRBV11-3	CASSWDWAGVANEQFF
TRBJ2-4	TRBV24-1	CATSDSGKNIQYF
TRBJ1-2	TRBV30	CAWRRGGIYGYTF
TRBJ2-3	TRBV7-2	CASSLTGGTTDTQYF
TRBJ2-7	TRBV6-5	CASSYSPGSIYEQYF
TRBJ1-1	TRBV30	CASTRGQGTEAFF
TRBJ1-4	TRBV5-5	CASSPPEGVPNEKLFF
TRBJ2-3	TRBV10-3	CAISLSGSITDTQYF
TRBJ1-4	TRBV19	CASSIRGQGNEKLFF
TRBJ2-7	TRBV4-2	CASSQVVTSPYEQYF
TRBJ1-4	TRBV27	CASSLNPRLGQYNEKLFF
TRBJ1-1	TRBV9	CASSVNSNTEAFF
TRBJ1-5	TRBV30	CAWSLGRQGVQPQHF
TRBJ2-5	TRBV20-1	CSASRQGAETQYF
TRBJ1-1	TRBV5-8	CASSSGGTEAFF
TRBJ2-7	TRBV28	CASSLPGLAVYEQYF
TRBJ1-6	TRBV7-9	CASSYPTGSINSPLHF
TRBJ2-1	TRBV11-3	CASSGGLAVNEQFF
TRBJ1-2	TRBV30	CAWSRRGEYTF
TRBJ1-2	TRBV4-1	CASGALGQGAKGYTF
TRBJ1-4	TRBV19	CASRQAGTGGEKLFF
TRBJ1-4	TRBV30	CAWSVRRSATNEKLFF
TRBJ2-1	TRBV30	CAWSGGGAWGEQFF
TRBJ2-5	TRBV19	CASSIGLAGGETQYF
TRBJ1-2	TRBV2	CASSRTGRTYYGYTF
TRBJ1-2	TRBV11-2	CASSLLGTANYGYTF
TRBJ2-7	TRBV4-3	CASSQGHQRDEQYF
TRBJ2-1	TRBV30	CAWSVRTSAYNEQFF
TRBJ2-7	TRBV7-8	CASSLLQGAREQYF
TRBJ2-5	TRBV6-5	CASSRLLAGWETQYF